These 26 T cell receptor beta chains were sequenced from one sample in a study of blood T cell repertoires in COVID-19 (dated by TCRdb to 2019 to 2021). To prepare the library, the immunoSEQ multiplex PCR assay was applied. Drawn from immuneACCESS, this table holds only the in-frame rearrangements with V and J called that TCRdb kept. Clones are partly lost; checked studies trace under half to an unresolved V gene and leave the rest unexplained. The sample table records 150,000 to 180,000 clones; 70% to 90% of these occur just once. Of the sample, about 0.63% is held by the ten largest clones. The sequencing sample was made of peripheral blood. The origin of the receptors is a man in his fifties or sixties with COVID-19, enrolled during active disease.

The J gene is TRBJ2-7, the V gene TRBV7-9, with 14 positions matching TRBD2. Trimming removed 5 bases from V and 4 bases from J; junction bases left unmatched: 4. The length of the CDR3 is 15 residues. Germline lookup yields CDR1 SEHNR and CDR2 FQNEAQ (reference sequence). Here the CDR3 reads CASSLGTSGSYEQYF. The CDR3 coding sequence is TGTGCCAGCAGCCTAGGGACTAGCGGGAGTTACGAGCAGTACTTC. Complete variable domain (other parts from reference TRBV7-9 and TRBJ2-7): DTGVSQNPRHKITKRGQNVTFRCDPISEHNRLYWYRQTLGQGPEFLTYFQNEAQLEKSRLLSDRFSAERPKGSFSTLEIQRTEQGDSAMYLCASSLGTSGSYEQYFGPGTRLTVT.

The chain employs TRBV2 and TRBJ2-2; D possibly corresponds to TRBD2 (7 bases). Germline assignment: CDR1 SNHLY and CDR2 FYNNEI. The V and J ends lost 6 bases and 3 bases respectively, with 20 bases between them. This CDR3 has 17 amino acids. CDR3 nucleotides: TGTGCCAGCAGCGCCCCTCTGGGGGGGGCCCACACCGGGGAGCTGTTTTTT. As protein: CASSAPLGGAHTGELFF. The full variable domain, with the rest looked up from reference TRBV2 and TRBJ2-2, is EPEVTQTPSHQVTQMGQEVILRCVPISNHLYFYWYRQILGQKVEFLVSFYNNEISEKSEIFDDQFSVERPDGSNFTLKIRSTKLEDSAMYFCASSAPLGGAHTGELFFGEGSRLTVL.

The CDR3 coding sequence is TGTGCCAGCTCACTCGGGACAGGGGGCTACAATGAGCAGTTCTTC. This codes for CASSLGTGGYNEQFF. The rearrangement joins TRBV18 to TRBJ2-1; 11 bases align to TRBD1. V trimming: 4 bases; J trimming: 3 bases; junction bases outside the gene matches: 2. Germline V gives CDR1 KGHSH, CDR2 LQKENI. This CDR3 contains 15 residues.

The chain has TRBV28 and TRBJ1-2; unclear D gene. This CDR3 contains 15 residues. Between the trimmed V and J ends, which lost 8 bases and 5 bases, there was a span of 21 bases. The germline gives CDR1 MDHEN, CDR2 SYDVKM. The CDR3 DNA reads TGTGCCAGCTCCCCAAGCGGGGAGGGTACGTATGGCTACACCTTC. This sequence encodes CASSPSGEGTYGYTF.

This clone was detected once. V and J are TRBV19 and TRBJ1-2, with TRBD1 matching 9 bases. This CDR3 has 16 amino acids. Germline assignment: CDR1 LNHDA and CDR2 SQIVND (reference sequence). With V trimmed by 7 bases and J by 7 bases, 16 bases remained unmatched. Written as DNA, the CDR3 is TGTGCCAGTACCGATTCTCCGGGACAGGGAGCTGCTGGCTACACCTTC. It translates to CASTDSPGQGAAGYTF.

In DNA form, the CDR3 reads TGTGCCAGCTCACCATTAAGCGGGGGCGAGACCCAGTACTTC. As protein: CASSPLSGGETQYF. This chain uses TRBV18 with TRBJ2-5; 8 bases are a match to TRBD2. CDR1 and CDR2 (germline): KGHSH, LQKENI. This CDR3 contains 14 residues. The V and J ends lost 2 bases and 5 bases, in that order; junction bases with no gene match: 4.

In this sample, this clone turned up once. The chain carries TRBV6-6 and TRBJ2-1; 7 positions agree with TRBD1. CDR1 is MNHNY and CDR2 is SVGAGI in the germline V gene (reference sequence). The V and J ends lost 5 bases and 11 bases, in that order; junction bases with no gene match: 6. The CDR3 runs 12 residues. The CDR3: CASSPTGAQQFF. CDR3 DNA sequence: TGTGCCAGCAGTCCAACAGGGGCTCAGCAGTTCTTC.

This chain connects TRBV5-4 to TRBJ1-4, with D possibly matching TRBD1 (5 bases). Germline V CDR1 and CDR2: SGHNT, YYREEE (reference sequence). This CDR3 region has 14 residues. With 1 base removed from V and 6 bases from J, the gap between germline ends came to 10 bases. The CDR3 sequence is CASSLRGFDEKLFF. CDR3 nucleotide sequence: TGTGCCAGCAGCTTGCGGGGGTTTGATGAAAAACTGTTTTTT.

The gene calls are TRBV6-2 or TRBV6-3 and TRBJ1-2; 10 nucleotides align to TRBD1. The ends lost 6 bases at V and 4 bases at J; junction bases unmatched: 5. In germline, CDR1 is MNHEY, CDR2 SVGEGT. The length of the CDR3 is 14 residues. CDR3 amino acids: CASSTGTGVYGYTF. CDR3 nucleotides: TGTGCCAGCAGCACCGGGACAGGGGTCTATGGCTACACCTTC.

The chain carries TRBV10-3 and TRBJ1-3, with 9 bases matching TRBD1. The germline CDR1 and CDR2 sequences are ENHRY and SYGVKD. The ends lost 7 bases at V and 2 bases at J; junction bases unmatched: 9. The CDR3 is 16 amino acids. As DNA, the CDR3 is TGTGCCATCACCAACCGGGACAGGGTACCTGGAAACACCATATATTTT. Translation: CAITNRDRVPGNTIYF.

This clone has a handful of counts. The chain joins TRBV7-9 to TRBJ2-7; 11 nucleotides line up with TRBD2. The CDR3 length is 18 residues. V lost 5 bases and J lost 0; bases outside the gene matches: 12. CDR1 and CDR2 (germline): SEHNR, FQNEAQ (reference sequence). The CDR3 DNA follows: TGTGCCAGCAGCCCCCGCCAGGAGGGACTAGCGGCCTCCTACGAGCAGTACTTC. Translated: CASSPRQEGLAASYEQYF.

CDR3 nucleotide sequence: TGTGCCAGCAGCTTTACTAGCGGGAGTGGCAATGAGCAGTTCTTC. It is translated as CASSFTSGSGNEQFF. This rearrangement joins TRBV7-2 to TRBJ2-1, with 11 bases lining up with TRBD2. The junction had 4 bases not matched to a gene; V was cut back by 3 bases and J by 6 bases. This CDR3 spans 15 amino acids. Germline V lookup: CDR1 SGHTA, CDR2 FQGNSA.

V is TRBV6-2 or TRBV6-3 and J is TRBJ1-2, with TRBD1 identical over 11 bases. This CDR3 spans 18 amino acids. Germline V gives CDR1 MNHEY, CDR2 SVGEGT. V lost 5 bases and J lost 4; bases outside the gene matches: 15. The CDR3, as DNA: TGTGCCAGCAGTCCAACTCGGACAGGGGGCGTATTATCCTATGGCTACACCTTC. Translating gives CASSPTRTGGVLSYGYTF.

The chain combines TRBV7-6 with TRBJ1-2; D might be TRBD1 (5 bases). The CDR3 runs 14 residues. Germline CDR1 is SGHVS and CDR2 is FNYEAQ. V shed 1 base and J shed 7 bases, with 13 bases lying between them. The CDR3 region is CASSLDAGLGGYTF. The CDR3 DNA reads TGTGCCAGCAGCTTAGACGCGGGGCTAGGTGGCTACACCTTC.

This clone was seen a handful of times. V usage is TRBV18 and J usage is TRBJ1-1, with TRBD1 matching over 7 bases. The trim removed 0 bases at V and 1 base at J, leaving 8 bases unmatched. The CDR3 is 17 amino acids. Germline V gene lookup returns CDR1 KGHSH and CDR2 LQKENI. CDR3 protein: CASSPPNRQGSNTEAFF. DNA of the CDR3: TGTGCCAGCTCACCACCCAACCGACAGGGTTCGAACACTGAAGCTTTCTTT.

This clone was seen a few times. The chain employs TRBV6-1 and TRBJ2-7; TRBD2 agrees at 8 bases. V was pared by 1 base and J by 3 bases, with 5 bases of the junction left unmatched. This CDR3 is 15 amino acids long. CDR1 is MNHNS, CDR2 SASEGT, per germline. The CDR3 loop reads CASSEVWTSYYEQYF. The CDR3, as DNA: TGTGCCAGCAGTGAAGTATGGACTAGCTACTACGAGCAGTACTTC.

The genes are TRBV4-3 and TRBJ1-2; D possibly corresponds to TRBD1 (6 bases). This CDR3 spans 14 amino acids. V lost 1 base, J lost 8 bases, and 14 bases lay in between. Looked up from germline, CDR1 is LGHNA and CDR2 is YSLEER. The CDR3: CASSQGVTGSGYTF. The CDR3 DNA sequence: TGCGCCAGCAGCCAAGGTGTTACAGGGAGCGGCTACACCTTC.

This chain uses TRBV12-3 or TRBV12-4 with TRBJ1-6; weak D call: TRBD1 (5 bases). The CDR3 has 13 residues. Trimming took 4 bases from V and 7 from J, leaving 8 bases between them. CDR3 nucleotides: TGTGCCAGCAGTTCGGCAGGGAATTCACCCCTCCACTTT. Encoded protein: CASSSAGNSPLHF.

The chain joins TRBV20-1 to TRBJ1-4; D is unresolved. V lost 3 bases to trimming and J lost 4 bases, with 9 bases between them. CDR1 and CDR2 (germline): DFQATT, SNEGSKA (reference sequence). This CDR3 region has 13 residues. The CDR3 protein is CSASYGINEKLFF. The CDR3 DNA is TGCAGTGCTAGTTATGGCATTAATGAAAAACTGTTTTTT.

The chain recombines TRBV28 with TRBJ1-2; TRBD1 agrees at 10 bases. The junction had 7 bases not matched to a gene; V was cut back by 4 bases and J by 11 bases. The CDR3 sequence is 13 residues long. Per the germline V gene, CDR1 is MDHEN and CDR2 is SYDVKM. The CDR3 DNA reads TGTGCCAGCAGTTCCACGACAGGGGGCTGGTACACCTTC. It encodes CASSSTTGGWYTF.

CDR3 nucleotides: TGTGCCAGCAGCCCAAACGACAGGGTCGACTATGGCTACACCTTC. Amino acids: CASSPNDRVDYGYTF. This chain connects TRBV14 to TRBJ1-2; TRBD1 matches at 7 bases. Per the germline V gene, CDR1 is SGHDN and CDR2 is FVKESK. The CDR3 runs to 15 residues. The V gene end was trimmed by 4 bases and the J gene end by 3 bases; junction bases not matched to a gene: 8.

This clone was counted a single time. J is TRBJ2-7 and V is TRBV6-6; tentative D call: TRBD1 (5 bases). V gave up 6 bases and J gave up 6 bases, with 9 bases separating them. This CDR3 region has 11 residues. Germline-derived CDR1 and CDR2 are MNHNY and SVGAGI (reference sequence). CDR3 coding DNA: TGTGCCAGCAGCGAAGGGGTCGAGCAGTACTTC. Its translation is CASSEGVEQYF.

CDR3 nucleotide sequence: TGTGCCAGCAGCTTAACTAGCGGCAACTCCTACAATGAGCAGTTCTTC. Protein: CASSLTSGNSYNEQFF. The rearrangement uses TRBV11-1 and TRBJ2-1, with 8 nucleotides matching TRBD2. The CDR3 extends over 16 amino acids. Germline V CDR1 and CDR2: SGHAT, FQDESV (reference sequence). V gave up 2 bases and J gave up 0 bases; unmatched junction bases: 3.

This CDR3 reads CASSLTGTSGNTDTQYF. CDR3 nucleotides: TGCGCCAGCAGCTTGACAGGGACTAGCGGGAACACAGATACGCAGTATTTT. The J gene is TRBJ2-3, the V gene TRBV5-1; 13 bases agree with TRBD2. Unmatched junction bases numbered 4, after V lost 1 base and J lost 2 bases. Germline V gene sequence: CDR1 SGHRS, CDR2 YFSETQ. CDR3 size: 17 residues.

The chain joins TRBV9 to TRBJ1-2; TRBD1 is a possible D gene (5 bases). Germline assignment: CDR1 SGDLS and CDR2 YYNGEE. This CDR3 has 13 amino acids. V was trimmed by 4 bases and J by 4 bases, leaving 11 bases between them. CDR3 nucleotide sequence: TGTGCCAGCAGCCAGGGAAGGGGCTATGGCTACACCTTC. As protein: CASSQGRGYGYTF.

The V and J genes are TRBV3-1 (or the pseudogene TRBV3-2) and TRBJ1-4, with TRBD1 matching 9 bases. V lost 4 bases, J lost 8 bases, and 14 bases stayed unmatched. Per the germline V gene, CDR1 is LGHDT and CDR2 is YNNKEL (reference sequence). The CDR3 is made up of 17 amino acids. DNA of the CDR3: TGTGCCAGCAGCCTAACAGGGGGCGCAAACTCTGGAGAAAAACTGTTTTTT. It codes for CASSLTGGANSGEKLFF.